One and the same sample provided the 25 T cell receptor beta chains below, sequenced in a study of cytotoxic CD8 clonotypes in ibrutinib-treated CLL (dated by TCRdb to the early 2020s). The label giving this sample's time point can be read as: progressive disease on ibrutinib. Preparation of the library involved the immunoSEQ multiplex PCR assay. Entries here come from immuneACCESS through TCRdb and include only in-frame sequences with V and J called. Some clones fail to appear in such tables; in the studies checked, an unresolved V gene covers under half of the shortfall, and the cause of the remainder is unknown. This sample has approximately 70,000 clones in its table, and 65% to 85% of those were observed once. The top ten hold less than 9% of the sample. The sample here was PBMCs, taken at disease progression, from a patient treated with ibrutinib. These receptors all come from a human donor with chronic lymphocytic leukemia.

This chain links TRBV27 with TRBJ1-1; 8 bases match TRBD1. Germline CDR1 MNHEY, CDR2 SMNVEV (reference sequence). J was trimmed by 6 bases and V by 6 bases; bases with no gene match: 9. The length of the CDR3 is 14 residues. The CDR3 loop is CASSWNRGISEAFF. CDR3 nucleotide sequence: TGTGCCAGCAGCTGGAACAGGGGGATCTCTGAAGCTTTCTTT.

With respect to this clone: At one boundary the junction diverges from the germline segment, which might be a read error. V is TRBV15 and J is TRBJ1-1; unclear D gene. Germline lookup yields CDR1 LNHNV and CDR2 YYDKDF (reference sequence). The CDR3 extends over 16 amino acids. CDR3 region: CATRRVPTGSRTEAFF. CDR3 nucleotides: TGTGCCACCAGGAGAGTACCTACCGGGTCTCGCACTGAAGCTTTCTTT.

This clone turned up a few times. For the CDR3, the DNA is TGCGCCAGCAGCCAAGACGGGAACGGGCAGTACTTC. It translates to CASSQDGNGQYF. The chain has TRBV4-1 and TRBJ2-7; TRBD2 might be the D (5 bases). CDR3 size: 12 residues. V was clipped by 0 bases and J by 9 bases, with 9 bases between them. CDR1 MGHRA and CDR2 YSYEKL come from the germline V gene.

The chain employs TRBV25-1 and TRBJ1-3, with D hard to call. Germline loops: CDR1 MGHDK, CDR2 SYGVNS. This CDR3 is built from 15 residues. V was shortened by 3 bases and J by 0 bases, with 9 bases between the two germline ends. CDR3 sequence: CASSDTGSSGNTIYF. CDR3 nucleotides: TGTGCCAGCAGTGATACGGGCAGCTCTGGAAACACCATATATTTT.

This clone was observed once. The genes are TRBV5-1 and TRBJ2-2; 7 positions agree with TRBD2. The CDR3 totals 15 residues. V lost 3 bases, J lost 1 base, and 3 bases stayed unmatched. Germline V gene lookup returns CDR1 SGHRS and CDR2 YFSETQ. CDR3: CASSSRTRNTGELFF. Written as DNA, the CDR3 is TGCGCCAGCAGCTCCCGGACTAGGAACACCGGGGAGCTGTTTTTT.

The rearrangement uses TRBV29-1 and TRBJ1-1; 7 positions match TRBD1. The CDR3 covers 13 residues. The trim removed 4 bases at V and 2 bases at J, leaving 4 bases unmatched. CDR1 is SQVTM, CDR2 ANQGSEA, per germline. CDR3 sequence reads: CSVGRGRNTEAFF. CDR3 sequence (DNA): TGCAGCGTTGGTAGGGGGCGTAACACTGAAGCTTTCTTT.

CDR3 residues: CASSYGGHYEQYF. CDR3 sequence (DNA): TGTGCCAGCAGTTACGGGGGGCACTACGAGCAGTACTTC. This chain links TRBV6-5 with TRBJ2-7; D is perhaps TRBD1 or TRBD2 (6 bases each). The V and J ends lost 2 bases and 3 bases respectively, with 8 bases between them. Germline-derived CDR1 and CDR2 are MNHEY and SVGAGI. This CDR3 comprises 13 residues.

This clone was counted at least ten times. The gene calls are TRBV27 and TRBJ2-5, with 7 bases fitting TRBD1. Germline V gene lookup returns CDR1 MNHEY and CDR2 SMNVEV (reference sequence). V was pared by 6 bases and J by 5 bases, with 12 bases of the junction left unmatched. This CDR3 comprises 15 residues. CDR3 in DNA: TGTGCCAGCAGAGCCCTTTTAGGGGGCGCGGAGACCCAGTACTTC. This encodes CASRALLGGAETQYF.

CDR3 residues: CASSQSTSYEQYF. The CDR3 coding sequence is TGTGCCAGCAGCCAATCCACCTCCTACGAGCAGTACTTC. The chain uses TRBV4-2 and TRBJ2-7; D ambiguous. Germline V gene lookup returns CDR1 LGHNA and CDR2 YNFKEQ. The ends were cut back, 2 bases at V and 0 bases at J, with 5 bases in the middle. The CDR3 has 13 amino acids.

Only one count was recorded for this clone. V is TRBV4-1 and J is TRBJ1-2; D gene uncertain. Germline assignment: CDR1 MGHRA and CDR2 YSYEKL. The CDR3 runs 15 residues. The V gene lost 1 base and the J gene lost 5 bases, with 14 bases spanning the gap. The CDR3: CASSQGSGLSYGYTF. DNA for the CDR3: TGCGCCAGCAGCCAAGGGTCGGGATTAAGTTATGGCTACACCTTC.

The chain is built from TRBV11-2 and TRBJ2-2, with 12 bases matching TRBD2. V was pared by 5 bases and J by 1 base, with 2 bases of the junction left unmatched. CDR1 and CDR2 from the germline V gene are SGHAT and FQNNGV. The CDR3 has 16 amino acids. CDR3 coding DNA: TGTGCCAGCAGCCGGGGACTAGCGGGGAACACCGGGGAGCTGTTTTTT. Encoded protein: CASSRGLAGNTGELFF.

J is TRBJ1-3 and V is TRBV18, with TRBD1 matching over 8 bases. There are 17 residues in the CDR3. Trimming took 0 bases from V and 0 from J; bases not matched to a gene: 4. Germline CDR1 and CDR2: KGHSH and LQKENI. This chain's CDR3 is CASSPPGQGLSGNTIYF. CDR3 DNA sequence: TGTGCCAGCTCACCACCCGGACAGGGACTCTCTGGAAACACCATATATTTT.

This clone was recorded only once. The chain joins TRBV6-1 to TRBJ1-1; D is unresolved. The CDR3 contains 8 residues. Germline CDR1 MNHNS, CDR2 SASEGT. The CDR3 here is CAEGEAFF. In nucleotides, the CDR3 is TGTGCGGAGGGTGAAGCTTTCTTT.

V and J are TRBV28 and TRBJ1-4; D might be TRBD1 (6 bases). V was pared by 3 bases and J by 8 bases, with 13 bases between. Germline V gene lookup returns CDR1 MDHEN and CDR2 SYDVKM. The CDR3 extends over 14 amino acids. Here the CDR3 DNA reads TGTGCCAGCAGTTTCGGGGGGCAAAGGGAAAAACTGTTTTTT. Amino acid sequence: CASSFGGQREKLFF.

The chain is built from TRBV5-1 and TRBJ1-4, with D maybe TRBD1 (5 bases). This CDR3 has 14 amino acids. Germline CDR1 and CDR2: SGHRS and YFSETQ. Trimming cost V 0 bases and J 6 bases, with 9 bases left between them. CDR3 nucleotides: TGCGCCAGCAGCTTGGAGGCAGGGTATGAAAAACTGTTTTTT. Encoded protein: CASSLEAGYEKLFF.

CDR3 sequence: CATSRQGHGELFF. DNA of the CDR3: TGTGCCACCAGCAGACAGGGGCACGGGGAGCTGTTTTTT. The rearrangement links TRBV15 to TRBJ2-2; tentatively, D is TRBD1 (6 bases). Germline V gene sequence: CDR1 LNHNV, CDR2 YYDKDF (reference sequence). The V gene lost 2 bases and the J gene lost 7 bases, with 8 bases spanning the gap. This CDR3 is built from 13 residues.

The chain combines TRBV11-1 with TRBJ2-2; D tentatively fits TRBD1 or TRBD2 (7 bases each). This CDR3 spans 13 amino acids. In germline, CDR1 is SGHAT, CDR2 FQDESV (reference sequence). V shed 8 bases and J shed 4 bases, with 11 bases lying between them. The CDR3 DNA reads TGTGCCAGCGCAGGGGGGGGCACCGGGGAGCTGTTTTTT. It specifies CASAGGGTGELFF.

This chain connects TRBV25-1 to TRBJ1-6; D unclear. Germline lookup yields CDR1 MGHDK and CDR2 SYGVNS. V was trimmed by 3 bases and J by 5 bases, leaving 11 bases between them. The CDR3 is 15 residues long. CDR3 DNA: TGTGCCAGCAGTGATGGTGGTATCAATAATTCACCCCTCCACTTT. Protein: CASSDGGINNSPLHF.

This rearrangement joins TRBV13 to TRBJ2-2, with D unclear. The germline V gene encodes CDR1 PRHDT and CDR2 FYEKMQ (reference sequence). V was clipped by 4 bases and J by 7 bases, with 22 bases between them. This CDR3 contains 17 residues. Here the CDR3 DNA reads TGTGCCAGCAGCTCAGTTTCTTGGATAACGGCCGGCGGGGAGCTGTTTTTT. Translation gives CASSSVSWITAGGELFF.

This chain joins TRBV2 and TRBJ1-2; D is undetermined. Germline-derived CDR1 and CDR2 are SNHLY and FYNNEI. The ends were cut back, 5 bases at V and 0 bases at J, with 10 bases in the middle. This CDR3 is 14 amino acids long. CDR3 sequence reads: CASSPDRANYGYTF. The CDR3 DNA follows: TGTGCCAGCAGTCCAGACCGAGCTAACTATGGCTACACCTTC. The complete variable domain, with remaining parts taken from reference TRBV2 and TRBJ1-2, reads EPEVTQTPSHQVTQMGQEVILRCVPISNHLYFYWYRQILGQKVEFLVSFYNNEISEKSEIFDDQFSVERPDGSNFTLKIRSTKLEDSAMYFCASSPDRANYGYTFGSGTRLTVV.

The J gene is TRBJ1-4, the V gene TRBV19; 11 bases are a match to TRBD1. This CDR3 contains 14 residues. From germline, CDR1 is LNHDA and CDR2 SQIVND (reference sequence). After removal of 3 bases from V and 7 bases from J, the junction contained 1 base not matched to a gene. The CDR3 spells CASSMDRGREKLFF. CDR3 sequence (DNA): TGTGCCAGTAGTATGGACAGGGGGCGTGAAAAACTGTTTTTT.

J is TRBJ1-2 and V is TRBV7-2; TRBD1 might be the D (6 bases). The CDR3 is 14 amino acids. Germline loops: CDR1 SGHTA, CDR2 FQGNSA. Trimming cost V 4 bases and J 3 bases, with 12 bases left between them. The CDR3: CASSWREGDYGYTF. DNA of the CDR3: TGTGCCAGCAGCTGGCGGGAGGGGGACTATGGCTACACCTTC.

V and J are TRBV28 and TRBJ2-7; D is unclear. The V and J ends lost 6 bases and 7 bases respectively, with 10 bases between them. This CDR3 region has 11 residues. The germline CDR1 and CDR2 sequences are MDHEN and SYDVKM. The CDR3 reads CASRAEREQYF. As DNA, the CDR3 is TGTGCCAGCAGGGCCGAGAGAGAGCAGTACTTC. Combining the CDR3 with reference TRBV28 and TRBJ2-7 gives the whole variable domain DVKVTQSSRYLVKRTGEKVFLECVQDMDHENMFWYRQDPGLGLRLIYFSYDVKMKEKGDIPEGYSVSREKKERFSLILESASTNQTSMYLCASRAEREQYFGPGTRLTVT.

The genes are TRBV29-1 and TRBJ1-2; 7 positions agree with TRBD1. Trimming removed 3 bases from V and 5 bases from J; junction bases left unmatched: 15. Germline V gene data show CDR1 as SQVTM and CDR2 as ANQGSEA. This CDR3 is built from 16 residues. The CDR3 protein is CSVDYRDSPLSYGYTF. CDR3 bases: TGCAGCGTTGATTACCGGGACAGTCCTCTAAGTTATGGCTACACCTTC.

This chain connects TRBV21-1 to TRBJ1-4. TRBV21-1 is reported as a pseudogene. This CDR3 region has 15 residues. The CDR3 loop is CASSKGDATNEKLFF. CDR3 DNA sequence: TGTGCCAGCAGCAAAGGGGATGCAACTAATGAAAAACTGTTTTTT.